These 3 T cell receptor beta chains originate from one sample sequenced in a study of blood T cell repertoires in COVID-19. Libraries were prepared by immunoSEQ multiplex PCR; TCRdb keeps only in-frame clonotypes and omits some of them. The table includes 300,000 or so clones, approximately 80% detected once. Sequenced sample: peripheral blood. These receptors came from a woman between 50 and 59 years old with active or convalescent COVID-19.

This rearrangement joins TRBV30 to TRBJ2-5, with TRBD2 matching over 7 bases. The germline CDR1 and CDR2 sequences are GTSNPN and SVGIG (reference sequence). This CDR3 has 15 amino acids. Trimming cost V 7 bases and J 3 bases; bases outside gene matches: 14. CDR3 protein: CASNTAGANKETQYF. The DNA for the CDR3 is TGTGCCTCCAACACGGCGGGAGCGAATAAAGAGACCCAGTACTTC.

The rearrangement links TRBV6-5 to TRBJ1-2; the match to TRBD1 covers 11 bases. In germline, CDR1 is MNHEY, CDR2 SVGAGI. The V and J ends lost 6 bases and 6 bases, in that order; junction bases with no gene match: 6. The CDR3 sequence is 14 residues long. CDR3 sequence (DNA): TGTGCCAGCAGGGGGACAGGGGGAATTGATGGCTACACCTTC. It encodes CASRGTGGIDGYTF.

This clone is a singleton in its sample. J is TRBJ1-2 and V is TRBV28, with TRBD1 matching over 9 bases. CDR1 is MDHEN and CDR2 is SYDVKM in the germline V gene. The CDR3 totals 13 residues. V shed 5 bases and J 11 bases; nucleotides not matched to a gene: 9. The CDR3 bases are TGTGCCAGCAGTACTGAGGACAGGGGCACTTACACCTTC. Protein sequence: CASSTEDRGTYTF.